The rows below give T cell receptor beta chains drawn from one sample of a study of T-cell reconstitution after alpha-beta-depleted transplantation in children. TCRdb re-analysed the PCR reads in MiXCR, keeping a single row per CDR3 protein. Found here are 480,000 or so distinct CDR3 sequences, more than 9% of them singletons; the top ten hold roughly 2%. Here the sequenced sample was PBMCs, taken before TCRalphabeta/CD19-depleted stem cell transplant. The receptors here all came from a child between 2 and 9 years old with inherited bone marrow failure, due to receive a stem cell transplant. CDR3s include the opening cysteine and the closing phenylalanine or tryptophan. Fields, in order: CDR3 length, D gene, J gene, clone size, V gene, CDR3 DNA, CDR3 protein. The D gene is left open where the match is weak. Size is omitted from some rows. Given values are once, few, many or a class for expanded clones.

15 - TRBJ2-6 many TRBV24-1 TGTGCCACCAGTGATCGCAGGGCCGGGGCCAACGTCCTGACTTTC CATSDRRAGANVLTF
17 - TRBJ2-3 many TRBV29-1 TGCAGCGTTGAATTACGAGGGCCAATGGGGCGCACAGATACGCAGTATTTT CSVELRGPMGRTDTQYF
13 - TRBJ2-5 many TRBV29-1 TGCAGCGTCGACATGCCAGGCCCAGAGACCCAGTACTTC CSVDMPGPETQYF
16 TRBD1 TRBJ2-3 few TRBV4-3 TGCGCCAGCAGCCAGGAAACAGGGGGCATCGTAGATACGCAGTATTTT CASSQETGGIVDTQYF
17 - TRBJ2-6 many TRBV12-3/TRBV12-4 TGTGCCAGCAGTTTTAACAGGCGGATAGATGGGGCCAACGTCCTGACTTTC CASSFNRRIDGANVLTF
12 - TRBJ2-3 many TRBV20-1 TGCAGTGCTAGAGGGGAGACAGATACGCAGTATTTT CSARGETDTQYF
19 TRBD2 TRBJ2-5 many TRBV7-8 TGTGCCAGCAGCCGACGAATTGGATCGACTAGCGGCCCTGAAGAGACCCAGTACTTC CASSRRIGSTSGPEETQYF
14 - TRBJ2-5 few TRBV30 TGTGCCTGGAGTGCGACCTCGCCGCAAGAGACCCAGTACTTC CAWSATSPQETQYF
13 - TRBJ2-1 - TRBV29-1 TGCAGCGTTGATCCTACCGGGAACGATGAGCAGTTCTTC CSVDPTGNDEQFF
15 - TRBJ2-7 many TRBV7-9 TGTGCCAGCAGCTTAACAGGCACCATTTCCTACGAGCAGTACTTC CASSLTGTISYEQYF
14 - TRBJ2-5 many TRBV28 TGTGCCAGCAGTTTAGGCGGATATGGAGAGACCCAGTACTTC CASSLGGYGETQYF
14 TRBD2 TRBJ2-1 many TRBV4-3 TGCGCCAGCAGCCCGCAAGGGAGGGGAGGTGAGCAGTTCTTC CASSPQGRGGEQFF
18 TRBD2 TRBJ2-7 many TRBV18 TGTGCCAGCTCACCGCCCGGGACTAGCGGGAGGACCGCCTACGAGCAGTACTTC CASSPPGTSGRTAYEQYF
12 TRBD2 TRBJ2-7 - TRBV20-1 TGCAGTGCTTCCTGGCGGGAGACCGAGCAGTACTTC CSASWRETEQYF
15 - TRBJ2-5 many TRBV11-2 TGTGCCAGCAGCTTGGGGCGTGGCGAGCAAGAGACCCAGTACTTC CASSLGRGEQETQYF
14 - TRBJ1-2 many TRBV4-1 TGCGCCAGCAGCCAAGTGAACAGTGCCTATGGCTACACCTTC CASSQVNSAYGYTF
12 TRBD1 TRBJ1-2 many TRBV29-1 TGCAGCGGCCGGGACAGCAACTATGGCTACACCTTC CSGRDSNYGYTF
14 - TRBJ2-7 few TRBV20-1 TGCAGTGCTAGAGATTGGGCGTCCTCCTACGAGCAGTACTTC CSARDWASSYEQYF
11 - TRBJ2-6 many TRBV11-2 TGTGCCAGCAGCTCCCCCTCGGTCCTGACTTTC CASSSPSVLTF
14 - TRBJ2-1 many TRBV6-1 TGTGCCAGCAGTGGAACGGGCTCCTACAATGAGCAGTTCTTC CASSGTGSYNEQFF
15 TRBD2 TRBJ2-7 - TRBV20-1 TGCAGTGCACCTGGACTAGCGGGAGGCATGTACGAGCAGTACTTC CSAPGLAGGMYEQYF
14 - TRBJ2-1 many TRBV29-1 TGCAGCGTTGTTAGGCGGACTTCCTACAATGAGCAGTTCTTC CSVVRRTSYNEQFF
16 TRBD1 TRBJ1-2 - TRBV11-2 TGTGCCAGCTCAGGGGGGGTGATGATGGGAGGACGCGGCTACACCTTC CASSGGVMMGGRGYTF
13 TRBD2 TRBJ2-1 many TRBV27 TGTGCCAGCAGTTTCGGCGCGGGAGTTGGGCAGTTCTTC CASSFGAGVGQFF
12 - TRBJ2-3 few TRBV7-9 TGTGCCAGCAGCCCCCAAACGGATACGCAGTATTTT CASSPQTDTQYF
15 - TRBJ2-1 many TRBV28 TGTGCCAGCAGTACAGGGCCTCTTGACAACAATGAGCAGTTCTTC CASSTGPLDNNEQFF
13 - TRBJ2-7 many TRBV6-6 TGTGCCAGCTACAGCGTTAGCTCCTACGAGCAGTACTTC CASYSVSSYEQYF
13 - TRBJ2-7 few TRBV28 TGTGCCAGCAGTTTAAGGGTAGAAGGGGGAGGCGACTTC CASSLRVEGGGDF
13 - TRBJ1-4 many TRBV20-1 TGCAGTGCTAGGCTGGGTGGTAATGAAAAACTGTTTTTT CSARLGGNEKLFF
15 TRBD1 TRBJ1-5 many TRBV7-2 TGTGCCAGCAGCTTAGCCGGGACAGTGGGTCAGCCCCAGCATTTT CASSLAGTVGQPQHF
15 - TRBJ1-4 many TRBV7-2 TGTGCCAGCAGCTTAGTCCCAGCAACTAATGAAAAACTGTTTTTT CASSLVPATNEKLFF
18 - TRBJ2-1 many TRBV3-2 TGTGCCAGCAGCCAATCTCTCACCTTAGCGCCCACCTACAATGAGCAGTTCTTC CASSQSLTLAPTYNEQFF
16 - TRBJ2-5 few TRBV11-2 TGTGCCAGCAGCTTAGTCCCGGAGGGTCTAGGTGAGACCCAGTACTTC CASSLVPEGLGETQYF
14 TRBD1 TRBJ1-4 few TRBV6-2/TRBV6-3 TGTGCCAGCAGCTATGGGACAGACCCTGAAAAACTGTTTTTT CASSYGTDPEKLFF
17 TRBD2 TRBJ2-1 many TRBV20-1 TGCAGTGCTAGAGATCGCCTAGCGGGAGGAGACTACAATGAGCAGTTCTTC CSARDRLAGGDYNEQFF
14 - TRBJ2-1 many TRBV9 TGTGCCAGCAGCGTAGGTGGGGACCTCAATGAGCAGTTCTTC CASSVGGDLNEQFF
17 TRBD2 TRBJ2-1 many TRBV7-9 TGTGCCAGCAGCTCCCCCCGGGGGGGAGCGGGGCACAATGAGCAGTTCTTC CASSSPRGGAGHNEQFF
15 TRBD2 TRBJ2-3 few TRBV2 TGTGCCAGCAATTGGGGGACTAGCGGCACAGATACGCAGTATTTT CASNWGTSGTDTQYF
15 TRBD2 TRBJ2-3 many TRBV29-1 TGCAGCGTTGGACTAGCCGGAGGGGTTGCAGATACGCAGTATTTT CSVGLAGGVADTQYF
15 - TRBJ1-1 few TRBV5-1 TGCGCCAGCAGCCCACAGACAGTCGGGGGCACTGAAGCTTTCTTT CASSPQTVGGTEAFF
15 - TRBJ1-2 many TRBV7-9 TGTGCCAGCAGCGGGGGCGTCCTGGCGTTTTATGGCTACACCTTC CASSGGVLAFYGYTF
13 - TRBJ2-7 few TRBV10-3 TGTGCCATCAGCCCCGGGACCTCCTACGAGCAGTACTTC CAISPGTSYEQYF
17 TRBD2 TRBJ2-1 many TRBV6-2/TRBV6-3 TGTGCCAGCAGTCAGGGACTAGCGGGAGGGCCTCACAATGAGCAGTTCTTC CASSQGLAGGPHNEQFF
14 TRBD1 TRBJ2-2 - TRBV28 TGTGCCAGCGGCGACAGGGGGAACACCGGGGAGCTGTTTTTT CASGDRGNTGELFF
12 - TRBJ1-3 many TRBV12-3/TRBV12-4 TGTGCCAGCAGTCCCAACGGAAACACCATATATTTT CASSPNGNTIYF
13 - TRBJ1-6 few TRBV6-1 TGTGCCAGCAGTGAAGGGGCGGATTCACCCCTCCACTTT CASSEGADSPLHF
13 - TRBJ1-2 - TRBV20-1 TGCAGTGCTAGAGATCCCCGGGACCTTGGCTACACCTTC CSARDPRDLGYTF
15 TRBD2 TRBJ2-3 few TRBV20-1 TGCAGTGCTACAAGTCCGACTAGCGGCACAGATACGCAGTATTTT CSATSPTSGTDTQYF
13 - TRBJ1-1 few TRBV27 TGTGCCAGCAGTTTTAAGCCTGGGGGTGAAGCTTTCTTT CASSFKPGGEAFF